The 31 T cell receptor beta chains listed next were all sequenced from one sample in a study of CD8+ T cells in alopecia areata. As the sequencing template, cDNA was produced by extracting RNA and reverse transcribing it. Assay: immunoSEQ multiplex PCR; the TCRdb copy retains only in-frame clones and omits some. The sample has roughly 130,000 clones, 45% to 65% seen once; the top ten hold 3.5% to 5%. The material sequenced was CD4+ T cells sorted from blood, taken at week 0. Receptors originate from a human donor with alopecia areata.

This clone was counted only a few times. The rearrangement uses TRBV7-2 and TRBJ2-3; tentatively, D is TRBD2 (5 bases). Deletions cut 1 base from V and 5 bases from J, with 10 bases between. Germline V gives CDR1 SGHTA, CDR2 FQGNSA. The CDR3 sequence is 14 residues long. Written as DNA, the CDR3 is TGTGCCAGCAGCTTAGAGCAGGCGGGAGATACGCAGTATTTT. It translates to CASSLEQAGDTQYF.

The chain carries TRBV6-6 and TRBJ2-2; D unresolved. Per the germline V gene, CDR1 is MNHNY and CDR2 is SVGAGI (reference sequence). The CDR3 is 15 residues long. Trimming removed 2 bases at V and 0 bases at J, with 7 bases between. The CDR3 region has the DNA TGTGCCAGCAGTTACAGGGTTTCGAACACCGGGGAGCTGTTTTTT. Its translation: CASSYRVSNTGELFF.

This clone was counted only a few times. V gene TRBV20-1 combines with J gene TRBJ2-5; unclear D gene. Trimming shortened V by 3 bases and J by 6 bases, and 5 bases separated the two germline ends. Germline lookup yields CDR1 DFQATT and CDR2 SNEGSKA (reference sequence). The CDR3 consists of 10 residues. In nucleotides, the CDR3 is TGCAGTGCTAGCAGCAAGACCCAGTACTTC. Protein: CSASSKTQYF.

This clone was seen more than once but under ten times. This chain connects TRBV4-3 to TRBJ2-2; D not certain. Trimming shortened V by 0 bases and J by 8 bases, and 13 bases separated the two germline ends. The CDR3 has 15 residues. Germline-derived CDR1 and CDR2 are LGHNA and YSLEER. The CDR3 DNA follows: TGCGCCAGCAGCCAAGATCATCGGTTATCGGGGGAGCTGTTTTTT. Its translation is CASSQDHRLSGELFF.

This clone has more than one count but fewer than ten. This sequence joins TRBV28 and TRBJ2-2, with D hard to call. From germline, CDR1 is MDHEN and CDR2 SYDVKM. The CDR3 consists of 14 residues. Deletions cut 10 bases from V and 6 bases from J, with 18 bases between. The chain's CDR3 is CATYNGLVSGELFF. CDR3 nucleotides: TGTGCCACCTACAACGGTCTTGTCTCCGGGGAGCTGTTTTTT.

The chain joins TRBV7-9 to TRBJ1-1; D not certain. Germline V gene data show CDR1 as SEHNR and CDR2 as FQNEAQ (reference sequence). Trimming took off 1 base at V and 6 bases at J, with 12 bases between the two ends. There are 14 residues in the CDR3. In DNA form, the CDR3 reads TGTGCCAGCAGCTTAGATACGGGTGGTGCTGAAGCTTTCTTT. Translated: CASSLDTGGAEAFF.

The table lists this clone with a few counts. The rearrangement uses TRBV19 and TRBJ1-6, with 7 bases fitting TRBD1. Germline trimming cut 4 bases from V and 8 bases from J; bases unmatched to any gene: 2. CDR1 and CDR2 from the germline V gene are LNHDA and SQIVND (reference sequence). The CDR3 has 13 residues. CDR3 DNA: TGTGCCAGTAGTAGCCAGGGGGATTCACCCCTCCACTTT. It encodes CASSSQGDSPLHF.

The chain has TRBV7-2 and TRBJ2-1, with 9 bases fitting TRBD1. The CDR3 has 19 residues. After removal of 4 bases from V and 3 bases from J, the junction contained 16 bases not matched to a gene. CDR1 and CDR2 from the germline V gene are SGHTA and FQGNSA. DNA of the CDR3: TGTGCCAGCAGCTCCACAATCAACAGGGGGCTCGGGTTCTACAATGAGCAGTTCTTC. The encoded protein is CASSSTINRGLGFYNEQFF.

The chain couples TRBV9 to TRBJ1-4; D is possibly TRBD1 (5 bases). Germline values: CDR1 SGDLS, CDR2 YYNGEE. The V gene lost 0 bases and the J gene lost 3 bases, with 15 bases spanning the gap. The CDR3 is made up of 17 amino acids. The CDR3 DNA reads as TGTGCCAGCAGCGTAGAGGACATTGGCGTAGCTAATGAAAAACTGTTTTTT. It codes for CASSVEDIGVANEKLFF. The variable domain in full, with the rest retrieved from reference TRBV9 and TRBJ1-4, is DSGVTQTPKHLITATGQRVTLRCSPRSGDLSVYWYQQSLDQGLQFLIQYYNGEERAKGNILERFSAQQFPDLHSELNLSSLELGDSALYFCASSVEDIGVANEKLFFGSGTQLSVL.

The chain uses TRBV5-1 and TRBJ2-7; either TRBD1 or TRBD2 may supply D (7 bases each). Trimming took 3 bases from V and 4 from J, leaving 11 bases between them. CDR3 size: 13 residues. Germline V gives CDR1 SGHRS, CDR2 YFSETQ. The DNA of the CDR3 is TGCGCCAGCAGCTCTCAGGGGGGGTACGAGCAGTACTTC. Translation gives CASSSQGGYEQYF.

The chain combines TRBV5-1 with TRBJ2-6; D is unclear. The CDR3 is 15 amino acids. The V and J ends lost 3 bases and 0 bases respectively, with 7 bases between them. From germline, CDR1 is SGHRS and CDR2 YFSETQ. In DNA form, the CDR3 reads TGCGCCAGCAGCTCGAGGAACTCTGGGGCCAACGTCCTGACTTTC. Protein product: CASSSRNSGANVLTF.

The rearrangement links TRBV5-4 to TRBJ2-5; D is unresolved. V was shortened by 5 bases and J by 1 base, with 15 bases between the two germline ends. The germline V gene encodes CDR1 SGHNT and CDR2 YYREEE (reference sequence). This CDR3 contains 15 residues. Written as DNA, the CDR3 is TGTGCCAGCAGTACGGACGGAATGGTCCAAGAGACCCAGTACTTC. Translated: CASSTDGMVQETQYF.

V gene TRBV2 combines with J gene TRBJ1-5; D gene unclear. Germline-derived CDR1 and CDR2 are SNHLY and FYNNEI. V lost 6 bases, J lost 4 bases, and 10 bases lay in between. This CDR3 is built from 13 residues. In DNA, the CDR3 is TGTGCCAGCAGCAGAGAGGTGAATCAGCCCCAGCATTTT. Translation: CASSREVNQPQHF. The whole variable domain, filled in from reference TRBV2 and TRBJ1-5, reads EPEVTQTPSHQVTQMGQEVILRCVPISNHLYFYWYRQILGQKVEFLVSFYNNEISEKSEIFDDQFSVERPDGSNFTLKIRSTKLEDSAMYFCASSREVNQPQHFGDGTRLSIL.

The CDR3: CASSEGGAPGIEAFF. CDR3 DNA: TGCGCCAGCAGCGAAGGGGGCGCCCCGGGGATTGAAGCTTTCTTT. V and J are TRBV5-1 and TRBJ1-1; 7 bases agree with TRBD1. The CDR3 extends over 15 amino acids. With V trimmed by 4 bases and J by 7 bases, 13 bases remained unmatched. Per the germline V gene, CDR1 is SGHRS and CDR2 is YFSETQ.

This clone was detected only a few times. The rearrangement uses TRBV6-4 and TRBJ2-3, with D possibly called TRBD1 or TRBD2 (6 bases each). With 2 bases removed from V and 0 bases from J, the gap between germline ends came to 9 bases. The CDR3 contains 15 residues. CDR1 and CDR2 (germline): MRHNA, SNTAGT. CDR3: CASSDRGTSTDTQYF. The DNA for the CDR3 is TGTGCCAGCAGTGACAGGGGGACTAGCACAGATACGCAGTATTTT.

The chain joins TRBV27 to TRBJ1-2; tentative D call: TRBD1 (6 bases). Trimming left V 2 bases short and J 8 bases short, with 18 bases between. Germline V gives CDR1 MNHEY, CDR2 SMNVEV (reference sequence). The length of the CDR3 is 15 residues. DNA for the CDR3: TGTGCCAGCAGTTTAGAAGGGCGGGGGCGTTGGGGCTACACCTTC. Translating it yields CASSLEGRGRWGYTF.

This clone has more than one count but fewer than ten. The chain recombines TRBV10-3 with TRBJ2-1, with 11 bases matching TRBD2. CDR3 length: 15 amino acids. Germline CDR1 reads ENHRY; CDR2 reads SYGVKD. The V and J ends lost 7 bases and 1 base, in that order; junction bases with no gene match: 3. CDR3 sequence (DNA): TGTGCCATCAATAGCGGGAGGGAATCCTACAATGAGCAGTTCTTC. Its translation: CAINSGRESYNEQFF.

The chain uses TRBV28 and TRBJ2-5; TRBD1 or TRBD2 may be the D gene (5 bases each). The CDR3 contains 16 residues. Germline V gene data show CDR1 as MDHEN and CDR2 as SYDVKM. V was trimmed by 2 bases and J by 5 bases, leaving 18 bases between them. Here the CDR3 DNA reads TGTGCCAGCAGTTTACCGGCAGGGAGAGGTTTGGAGACCCAGTACTTC. Its translation: CASSLPAGRGLETQYF.

The rearrangement uses TRBV5-1 and TRBJ2-5, with D perhaps TRBD1 (5 bases). TRBJ2-7 explains the end of the DNA better; the J call may be wrong. Germline CDR1 and CDR2: SGHRS and YFSETQ. There are 14 residues in the CDR3. The chain's CDR3 is CASSPVGREGEQYF. CDR3 sequence (DNA): TGCGCCAGCAGCCCCGTCGGCAGGGAAGGCGAGCAGTACTTC.

The chain carries TRBV25-1 and TRBJ1-2, with D possibly TRBD1 on 5 matching bases. There are 16 residues in the CDR3. V was cut by 1 base and J by 7 bases, with 19 bases left in between. Germline assignment: CDR1 MGHDK and CDR2 SYGVNS. The CDR3 loop is CASSEFGSGVRGGYTF. The CDR3, as DNA: TGTGCCAGCAGTGAATTTGGGTCGGGGGTAAGGGGTGGCTACACCTTC.

The chain combines TRBV5-6 with TRBJ2-7; 9 bases fit TRBD2. V was pared by 4 bases and J by 4 bases, with 9 bases of the junction left unmatched. Germline CDR1 and CDR2: SGHDT and YYEEEE. This CDR3 region has 15 residues. The CDR3 loop is CASSPGRTSAYEQYF. CDR3 sequence (DNA): TGTGCCAGCAGCCCTGGAAGGACTAGCGCTTACGAGCAGTACTTC.

V is TRBV5-1 and J is TRBJ1-1, with D perhaps matching TRBD1 (5 bases). With 0 bases removed from V and 4 bases from J, the gap between germline ends came to 10 bases. Germline-derived CDR1 and CDR2 are SGHRS and YFSETQ. The CDR3 loop spans 14 amino acids. CDR3 DNA: TGCGCCAGCAGCTTGGAAGGGACTGGCACTGAAGCTTTCTTT. Amino acids: CASSLEGTGTEAFF.

The chain has TRBV7-3 and TRBJ2-5; no definite D call. Germline loops: CDR1 SGHTA, CDR2 FQGTGA. Trimming stripped 5 bases from V and 5 bases from J, with 15 bases between. The CDR3 has 14 residues. The CDR3 sequence: CASSPGVGAETQYF. The DNA of the CDR3 is TGTGCCAGCAGCCCTGGCGTTGGCGCGGAGACCCAGTACTTC.

The CDR3 nucleotides are TGCGCCAGCAGCCAAAAAGAGGCGTCTGTCCCTATGGAGACCCAGTACTTC. Amino acid sequence: CASSQKEASVPMETQYF. The chain joins TRBV4-3 to TRBJ2-5; no clear D. The CDR3 consists of 17 residues. The germline V and J ends were trimmed by 2 bases and 5 bases, with 21 bases remaining between them. Germline V gene lookup returns CDR1 LGHNA and CDR2 YSLEER.

This sequence joins TRBV7-9 and TRBJ2-7; 8 bases match TRBD1. Trimming took 6 bases from V and 1 from J; bases not matched to a gene: 8. The CDR3 is made up of 15 amino acids. Germline assignment: CDR1 SEHNR and CDR2 FQNEAQ (reference sequence). The CDR3 is CASSRTGIQSYEQYF. DNA for the CDR3: TGTGCCAGCAGTAGGACAGGGATCCAGTCCTACGAGCAGTACTTC.

The sample holds a few counts of this clone. The chain combines TRBV2 with TRBJ2-5; 9 bases align to TRBD2. Per the germline V gene, CDR1 is SNHLY and CDR2 is FYNNEI. The CDR3 is 15 residues long. J was trimmed by 3 bases and V by 3 bases; bases with no gene match: 5. The CDR3 sequence is CASSDDSGGKETQYF. Here the CDR3 DNA reads TGTGCCAGCAGTGATGATAGCGGGGGAAAAGAGACCCAGTACTTC.

This clone was seen a few times. This chain connects TRBV7-6 to TRBJ1-2, with D possibly being TRBD1 (5 bases). Germline loops: CDR1 SGHVS, CDR2 FNYEAQ. V lost 5 bases and J lost 5, with 15 bases in between. CDR3 length: 14 amino acids. The CDR3 bases are TGTGCCAGCAGCCTTTTGGGGCAGCAATATGGCTACACCTTC. Translated, it gives CASSLLGQQYGYTF.

V and J are TRBV29-1 and TRBJ1-1, with a possible D match to TRBD1 (5 bases). Trimming removed 3 bases at V and 2 bases at J, with 7 bases between. The CDR3 loop spans 12 amino acids. Germline-derived CDR1 and CDR2 are SQVTM and ANQGSEA. The CDR3 region is CSVDTGNTEAFF. In DNA form, the CDR3 reads TGCAGCGTTGATACAGGTAACACTGAAGCTTTCTTT. The full variable domain, in which reference TRBV29-1 and TRBJ1-1 provide the parts outside the CDR3, is SAVISQKPSRDICQRGTSLTIQCQVDSQVTMMFWYRQQPGQSLTLIATANQGSEATYESGFVIDKFPISRPNLTFSTLTVSNMSPEDSSIYLCSVDTGNTEAFFGQGTRLTVV.

This clone was detected once. The CDR3 sequence: CAWRSGGTNEKLFF. The CDR3 DNA reads TGTGCCTGGAGGTCGGGGGGAACTAATGAAAAACTGTTTTTT. V is TRBV30 and J is TRBJ1-4; D might be TRBD1 (5 bases). The CDR3 length is 14 residues. Trimming left V 3 bases short and J 1 base short, with 9 bases between. Germline loops: CDR1 GTSNPN, CDR2 SVGIG (reference sequence).

CDR3 in amino acids: CATSRDRGRVEEKLFF. DNA for the CDR3: TGTGCCACCAGCAGAGATCGTGGCAGGGTGGAGGAAAAACTGTTTTTT. The chain has TRBV15 and TRBJ1-4; D possibly corresponds to TRBD1 (5 bases). Looked up from germline, CDR1 is LNHNV and CDR2 is YYDKDF (reference sequence). V lost 0 bases to trimming and J lost 8 bases, with 16 bases between them. The CDR3 has 16 amino acids. The variable domain in full, with the rest retrieved from reference TRBV15 and TRBJ1-4, is DAMVIQNPRYQVTQFGKPVTLSCSQTLNHNVMYWYQQKSSQAPKLLFHYYDKDFNNEADTPDNFQSRRPNTSFCFLDIRSPGLGDTAMYLCATSRDRGRVEEKLFFGSGTQLSVL.

The chain combines TRBV2 with TRBJ1-3, with TRBD1 matching over 11 bases. CDR3 length equals 13 residues. Trimming cost V 6 bases and J 7 bases; bases outside gene matches: 2. CDR1 and CDR2 (germline): SNHLY, FYNNEI. This CDR3 reads CASSRDRGNTIYF. The CDR3 bases are TGTGCCAGCAGCCGGGACAGGGGGAACACCATATATTTT.